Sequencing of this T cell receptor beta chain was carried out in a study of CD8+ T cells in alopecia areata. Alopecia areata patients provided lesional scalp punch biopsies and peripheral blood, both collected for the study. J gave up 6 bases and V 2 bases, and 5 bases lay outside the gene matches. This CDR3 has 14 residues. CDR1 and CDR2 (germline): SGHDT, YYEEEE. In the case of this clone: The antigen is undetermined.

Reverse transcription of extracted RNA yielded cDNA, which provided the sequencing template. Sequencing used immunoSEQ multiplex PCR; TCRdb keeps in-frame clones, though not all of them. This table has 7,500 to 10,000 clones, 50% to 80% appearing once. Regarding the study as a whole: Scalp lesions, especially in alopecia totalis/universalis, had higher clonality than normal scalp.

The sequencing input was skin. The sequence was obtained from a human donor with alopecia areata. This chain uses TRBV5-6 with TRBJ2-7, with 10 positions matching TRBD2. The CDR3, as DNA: TGTGCCAGCAGCTTTGAGAGGACTAGCGGCGAGCAGTACTTC. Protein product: CASSFERTSGEQYF.